These T cell receptor beta chains were read from a single sample in a study of blood T cell repertoires in COVID-19. The repertoire was sequenced with immunoSEQ multiplex PCR; TCRdb's copy has only in-frame clones and lacks some. This sample has roughly 69,000 clones, with about 84% found just once. Material for sequencing was peripheral blood. These receptors all stem from a man between 45 and 60 years old with COVID-19, enrolled during active disease. CDR3s include the opening cysteine and the closing phenylalanine or tryptophan. D genes are given only for firm matches. Clone size is given for some rows only: seen once, a few or many times, or a class if the clone is expanded.

j_call: TRBJ2-1
clone_size: .
d_call: TRBD2
v_call: TRBV5-1
cdr3_aa: CASSRSSLAGEQFF
cdr3_nt: TGCGCCAGCAGCCGCAGTTCCTTAGCGGGCGAGCAGTTCTTC

j_call: TRBJ1-4
clone_size: few
d_call: .
v_call: TRBV24-1
cdr3_aa: CATIYERATNEKLFF
cdr3_nt: TGTGCCACCATTTATGAACGGGCAACTAATGAAAAACTGTTTTTT

j_call: TRBJ2-1
clone_size: .
d_call: TRBD2
v_call: TRBV20-1
cdr3_aa: CSASRLAGAYNEQFF
cdr3_nt: TGCAGTGCTAGTCGACTAGCGGGGGCTTACAATGAGCAGTTCTTC

j_call: TRBJ2-7
clone_size: .
d_call: .
v_call: TRBV11-2
cdr3_aa: CASSQARINQRTYEQYF
cdr3_nt: TGTGCCAGCAGCCAAGCGAGAATAAACCAAAGAACCTACGAGCAGTACTTC

j_call: TRBJ1-1
clone_size: .
d_call: .
v_call: TRBV27
cdr3_aa: CASSFQGTEAFF
cdr3_nt: TGTGCCAGCAGTTTCCAGGGGACTGAAGCTTTCTTT

j_call: TRBJ2-3
clone_size: .
d_call: .
v_call: TRBV20-1
cdr3_aa: CSARAKDTQYF
cdr3_nt: TGCAGTGCTAGGGCCAAAGATACGCAGTATTTT

j_call: TRBJ2-7
clone_size: .
d_call: .
v_call: TRBV10-3
cdr3_aa: CAISEGTYSYEQYF
cdr3_nt: TGTGCCATCAGTGAAGGGACTTATTCCTACGAGCAGTACTTC

j_call: TRBJ1-6
clone_size: few
d_call: .
v_call: TRBV19
cdr3_aa: CASLSGNSPLHF
cdr3_nt: TGTGCCAGTTTATCAGGGAATTCACCCCTCCACTTT

j_call: TRBJ2-5
clone_size: .
d_call: .
v_call: TRBV18
cdr3_aa: CASSPGQNQETQYF
cdr3_nt: TGTGCCAGCTCTCCAGGACAGAACCAAGAGACCCAGTACTTC

j_call: TRBJ1-2
clone_size: .
d_call: .
v_call: TRBV7-6
cdr3_aa: CASSKEIYGYTF
cdr3_nt: TGTGCCAGCAGCAAGGAGATCTATGGCTACACCTTC

j_call: TRBJ2-6
clone_size: .
d_call: TRBD1
v_call: TRBV2
cdr3_aa: CASSEDRDRGSSGANVLTF
cdr3_nt: TGTGCCAGCAGTGAAGATCGGGACAGGGGGAGCTCTGGGGCCAACGTCCTGACTTTC

j_call: TRBJ2-5
clone_size: once
d_call: TRBD2
v_call: TRBV4-3
cdr3_aa: CASSQMAGGQETQYF
cdr3_nt: TGCGCCAGCAGCCAGATGGCGGGGGGCCAAGAGACCCAGTACTTC

j_call: TRBJ1-2
clone_size: .
d_call: TRBD1
v_call: TRBV6-5
cdr3_aa: CASSSWDRDYGYTF
cdr3_nt: TGTGCCAGCAGTTCCTGGGACAGAGACTATGGCTACACCTTC

j_call: TRBJ1-3
clone_size: .
d_call: TRBD1
v_call: TRBV7-9
cdr3_aa: CAYSRGQRNTIYF
cdr3_nt: TGTGCCTATAGCAGGGGACAGAGAAACACCATATATTTT

j_call: TRBJ1-1
clone_size: .
d_call: .
v_call: TRBV9
cdr3_aa: CASSVFGGNTEAFF
cdr3_nt: TGTGCCAGCAGCGTATTTGGGGGCAACACTGAAGCTTTCTTT

j_call: TRBJ2-7
clone_size: .
d_call: .
v_call: TRBV6-5
cdr3_aa: CASRPPARDEQYF
cdr3_nt: TGTGCCAGCAGACCCCCAGCGCGCGACGAGCAGTACTTC

j_call: TRBJ2-3
clone_size: .
d_call: TRBD2
v_call: TRBV9
cdr3_aa: CASSVGLSGVDTQYF
cdr3_nt: TGTGCCAGCAGCGTAGGCCTTAGCGGGGTGGATACGCAGTATTTT

j_call: TRBJ1-2
clone_size: .
d_call: .
v_call: TRBV19
cdr3_aa: CASSFRTERPIYGYTF
cdr3_nt: TGTGCCAGTAGTTTTCGGACAGAAAGACCGATCTATGGCTACACCTTC

j_call: TRBJ1-5
clone_size: .
d_call: .
v_call: TRBV19
cdr3_aa: CASSIIQGINQPQHF
cdr3_nt: TGTGCCAGTAGTATCATACAGGGTATCAATCAGCCCCAGCATTTT

j_call: TRBJ2-7
clone_size: .
d_call: TRBD2
v_call: TRBV27
cdr3_aa: CASSPRWTSGGSLYEQYF
cdr3_nt: TGTGCCAGCAGTCCACGGTGGACTAGCGGGGGGTCTCTATACGAGCAGTACTTC

j_call: TRBJ2-1
clone_size: once
d_call: TRBD1
v_call: TRBV3-1/TRBV3-2
cdr3_aa: CASSQAHRGGNEQFF
cdr3_nt: TGTGCCAGCAGCCAAGCACACAGGGGCGGGAATGAGCAGTTCTTC

j_call: TRBJ2-5
clone_size: .
d_call: .
v_call: TRBV5-5
cdr3_aa: CASTTLAKQETQYF
cdr3_nt: TGTGCCAGCACCACCCTAGCGAAGCAAGAGACCCAGTACTTC

j_call: TRBJ2-6
clone_size: .
d_call: TRBD1
v_call: TRBV11-2
cdr3_aa: CASSLGFTGTGGANVLTF
cdr3_nt: TGTGCCAGCAGCTTAGGCTTTACAGGGACAGGTGGGGCCAACGTCCTGACTTTC

j_call: TRBJ1-1
clone_size: .
d_call: .
v_call: TRBV9
cdr3_aa: CASSFSPSGTEAFF
cdr3_nt: TGTGCCAGCAGCTTCAGTCCTTCGGGCACTGAAGCTTTCTTT

j_call: TRBJ1-5
clone_size: .
d_call: TRBD1
v_call: TRBV20-1
cdr3_aa: CSASDVGQGFGSNQPQHF
cdr3_nt: TGCAGTGCTAGTGACGTGGGACAGGGGTTTGGTTCCAATCAGCCCCAGCATTTT

j_call: TRBJ1-1
clone_size: .
d_call: .
v_call: TRBV7-9
cdr3_aa: CASSPPASTFLNTEAFF
cdr3_nt: TGTGCCAGCAGCCCACCAGCGAGCACCTTCCTGAACACTGAAGCTTTCTTT

j_call: TRBJ2-7
clone_size: .
d_call: .
v_call: TRBV4-3
cdr3_aa: CASSQERGLQYF
cdr3_nt: TGCGCCAGCAGCCAAGAGCGGGGGCTGCAGTACTTC

j_call: TRBJ2-1
clone_size: .
d_call: TRBD2
v_call: TRBV13
cdr3_aa: CASSLGTSGGAGNEQFF
cdr3_nt: TGTGCCAGCAGCTTAGGGACTAGCGGGGGGGCCGGAAATGAGCAGTTCTTC